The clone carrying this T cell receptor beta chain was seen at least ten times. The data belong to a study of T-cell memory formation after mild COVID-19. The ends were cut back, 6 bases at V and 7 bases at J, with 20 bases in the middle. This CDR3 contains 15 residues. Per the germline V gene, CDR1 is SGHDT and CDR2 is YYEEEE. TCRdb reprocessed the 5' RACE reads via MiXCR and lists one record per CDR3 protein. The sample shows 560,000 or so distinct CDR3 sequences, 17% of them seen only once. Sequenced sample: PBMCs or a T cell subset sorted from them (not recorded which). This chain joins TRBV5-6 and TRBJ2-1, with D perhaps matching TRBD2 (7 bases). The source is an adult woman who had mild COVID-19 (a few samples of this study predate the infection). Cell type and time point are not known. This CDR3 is CASKGAGALKNEQFF. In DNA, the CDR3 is TGTGCCAGCAAAGGGGCGGGGGCCTTGAAGAATGAGCAGTTCTTC.